Shown below are 10 T cell receptor beta chains from a single sample sequenced in a study of blood T cell repertoires in COVID-19. The data were produced by immunoSEQ multiplex PCR, yet TCRdb's version contains in-frame clones alone and is incomplete. The sample includes around 300,000 clones, roughly 87% seen only once; the top ten take 1%. Specimen: peripheral blood. The receptor source for this set is a man aged 50 to 59 with active or convalescent COVID-19.

The chain combines TRBV4-3 with TRBJ1-5; 10 bases match TRBD1. This CDR3 has 17 residues. V lost 0 bases and J lost 1; bases outside the gene matches: 3. CDR1 is LGHNA and CDR2 is YSLEER in the germline V gene. Written as DNA, the CDR3 is TGCGCCAGCAGCCAAGAGGGACAGGGGTCCAGCAATCAGCCCCAGCATTTT. Translating it yields CASSQEGQGSSNQPQHF.

V is TRBV19 and J is TRBJ1-1, with a weak D call TRBD1 (6 bases). Germline V gene sequence: CDR1 LNHDA, CDR2 SQIVND (reference sequence). The V gene lost 3 bases and the J gene lost 4 bases, with 15 bases spanning the gap. The CDR3 extends over 15 amino acids. CDR3 sequence: CASSMDAQGITEAFF. For the CDR3, the DNA is TGTGCCAGTAGTATGGACGCGCAGGGGATCACTGAAGCTTTCTTT.

A single count supports this clone. V usage is TRBV4-2 and J usage is TRBJ2-3, with 8 positions matching TRBD1. The junction had 15 bases not matched to a gene; V was cut back by 0 bases and J by 4 bases. The germline V gene encodes CDR1 LGHNA and CDR2 YNFKEQ. The length of the CDR3 is 19 residues. Here the CDR3 reads CASSQDISGGEFRADTQYF. For the CDR3, the DNA is TGTGCCAGCAGCCAAGATATTTCAGGGGGCGAATTTAGGGCAGATACGCAGTATTTT.

This clone was recorded a few times. The chain combines TRBV5-1 with TRBJ1-2, with 8 bases identical to TRBD1. CDR3 length: 16 residues. Germline-derived CDR1 and CDR2 are SGHRS and YFSETQ. The J segment lost 4 bases and the V segment lost 0 bases, leaving 8 bases of the junction unmatched. The CDR3: CASSLGGTGGGYGYTF. For the CDR3, the DNA is TGCGCCAGCAGCTTGGGAGGTACAGGGGGTGGCTATGGCTACACCTTC.

This chain links TRBV5-4 with TRBJ2-2; 8 positions agree with TRBD2. CDR3 length: 15 residues. Germline V lookup: CDR1 SGHNT, CDR2 YYREEE (reference sequence). With V trimmed by 0 bases and J by 5 bases, 3 bases remained unmatched. CDR3 sequence (DNA): TGTGCCAGCAGCTTGGACGGCGGGGGGACCGGGGAGCTGTTTTTT. Translation: CASSLDGGGTGELFF.

CDR3 nucleotides: TGTGCCTGGAGCCGCCTAGCGGGAGGGGCAGATACGCAGTATTTT. Amino acids: CAWSRLAGGADTQYF. The chain carries TRBV30 and TRBJ2-3, with 12 bases aligning to TRBD2. The CDR3 is 15 residues long. The germline V gene encodes CDR1 GTSNPN and CDR2 SVGIG (reference sequence). J gave up 4 bases and V 3 bases, and 5 bases lay outside the gene matches.

V usage is TRBV6-2 or TRBV6-3 and J usage is TRBJ1-1, with D maybe TRBD1 (5 bases). Germline V CDR1 and CDR2: MNHEY, SVGEGT. The CDR3 has 17 residues. V gave up 6 bases and J gave up 1 base, with 21 bases separating them. The CDR3 protein is CASSPSHFGAGNTEAFF. As DNA, the CDR3 is TGTGCCAGCAGCCCCAGCCACTTTGGGGCAGGGAACACTGAAGCTTTCTTT.

The V and J genes are TRBV9 and TRBJ2-7; 8 nucleotides align to TRBD2. The germline CDR1 and CDR2 sequences are SGDLS and YYNGEE. Losses at the gene ends were 0 bases for V and 5 bases for J; bases not matched to a gene: 7. The length of the CDR3 is 15 residues. This CDR3 is CASSVGPGGSHEQYF. The DNA of the CDR3 is TGTGCCAGCAGCGTAGGCCCGGGGGGGTCCCACGAGCAGTACTTC.

V and J are TRBV4-2 and TRBJ1-6; D gene uncertain. Trimming stripped 0 bases from V and 10 bases from J, with 13 bases between. The CDR3 totals 15 residues. In germline, CDR1 is LGHNA, CDR2 YNFKEQ. The CDR3 DNA sequence: TGTGCCAGCAGCCAAGATAGTCACGCGGGGTCACCCCTCCACTTT. Translating gives CASSQDSHAGSPLHF.

Only one count was recorded for this clone. J is TRBJ1-1 and V is TRBV7-8; 7 positions match TRBD1. The junction had 6 bases not matched to a gene; V was cut back by 2 bases and J by 0 bases. The CDR3 consists of 16 residues. Germline values: CDR1 SGHVS, CDR2 FQNEAQ. The CDR3: CASSLRQGVMNTEAFF. CDR3 DNA sequence: TGTGCCAGCAGCTTACGGCAGGGGGTCATGAACACTGAAGCTTTCTTT.